A selection of T cell receptor beta chains follows, all from one sample in a study of human T cells and chemical hapten exposure. Each CDR3 protein is one row after TCRdb ran MiXCR on the RACE reads. In the table there are around 360,000 distinct CDR3 sequences, about 6.9% of which are singletons. Sequencing used whole blood, obtained in connection with sensitization to the hapten diphenylcyclopropenone (DPC). These receptors were collected from a woman younger than 30 with alopecia areata. Some clones in this sample may be carry-over from other donors' samples. The CDR3 runs from the conserved cysteine through the conserved F or W. D genes are given only for firm matches. A clone size is listed for some rows: how often the clone was seen (once, few, many), or a class if it is expanded.

size | J | D | V | CDR3
few | TRBJ1-2 | NA | TRBV4-1 | CASSQPDRHSNYGYTF
many | TRBJ2-5 | NA | TRBV7-3 | CASSLNGRGRETQYF
NA | TRBJ1-6 | NA | TRBV3-1 | CASSPILRYSPLHF
many | TRBJ1-2 | NA | TRBV24-1 | CATRDSMNYGYTF
many | TRBJ1-6 | NA | TRBV10-1 | CARILGYLGNSPLHF
few | TRBJ2-6 | NA | TRBV28 | CASSLGRFSGANVLTF
many | TRBJ1-1 | NA | TRBV12-3/TRBV12-4 | CASNLGVEAFF
few | TRBJ2-5 | NA | TRBV3-1 | CASSQGRHQAGETQYF
NA | TRBJ2-7 | TRBD2 | TRBV18 | CASSPRGASGEQYF
NA | TRBJ2-3 | TRBD2 | TRBV28 | CASSLRAGGGEDTQYF
few | TRBJ2-7 | NA | TRBV28 | CASSFGASYEQYF
many | TRBJ1-5 | NA | TRBV15 | CATSYEGNEQPQHF
few | TRBJ1-6 | NA | TRBV25-1 | CASSNEGQAYNSPLHF
many | TRBJ1-3 | NA | TRBV14 | CASSRLGTNTIYF
many | TRBJ1-6 | NA | TRBV2 | CASFISGHANF
NA | TRBJ2-2 | TRBD1 | TRBV7-9 | CASGYRQGAGELFF
few | TRBJ1-1 | NA | TRBV4-1 | CASSPLLGAATNTEAFF
NA | TRBJ2-5 | NA | TRBV7-9 | CASSIRSETQYF